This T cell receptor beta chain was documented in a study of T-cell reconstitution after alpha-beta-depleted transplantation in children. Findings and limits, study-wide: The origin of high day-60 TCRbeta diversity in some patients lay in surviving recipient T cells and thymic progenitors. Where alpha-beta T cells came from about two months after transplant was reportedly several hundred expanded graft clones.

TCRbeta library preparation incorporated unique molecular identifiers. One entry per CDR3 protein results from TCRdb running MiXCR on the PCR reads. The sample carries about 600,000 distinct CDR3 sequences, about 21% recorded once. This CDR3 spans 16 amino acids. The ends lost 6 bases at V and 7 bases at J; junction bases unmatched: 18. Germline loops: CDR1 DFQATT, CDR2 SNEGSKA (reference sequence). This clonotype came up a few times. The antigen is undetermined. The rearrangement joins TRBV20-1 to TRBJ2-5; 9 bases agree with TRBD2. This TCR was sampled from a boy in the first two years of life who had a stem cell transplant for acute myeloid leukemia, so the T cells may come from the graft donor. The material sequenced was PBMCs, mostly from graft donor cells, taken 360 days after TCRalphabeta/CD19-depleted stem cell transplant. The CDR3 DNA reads TGCAGTGCGGAGGCCCCGGGACTAGCAGCTGGTCGGACCCAGTACTTC. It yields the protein CSAEAPGLAAGRTQYF.